This T cell receptor beta chain was sequenced for a study of cytotoxic CD8 clonotypes in ibrutinib-treated CLL. Sequencing was designed to attain a depth spanning 1 in 200,000 to 1 in 1 million T cells. This table comes from immunoSEQ multiplex PCR, and its TCRdb copy is limited to in-frame clones, with some not included. The sample has some 150,000 clones; about 76% are singletons. V gave up 3 bases and J gave up 5 bases; unmatched junction bases: 14. CDR3 length: 17 amino acids. Germline loops: CDR1 SEHNR, CDR2 FQNEAQ (reference sequence). Study-wide results and limits: The study found baseline clonality above age-matched healthy donors, tracking circulating CD8+ T-cell counts.

This clone was recorded only once. Its antigen is as yet unknown. The J gene is TRBJ2-5, the V gene TRBV7-9; 8 positions match TRBD2. This receptor was obtained from a human donor with chronic lymphocytic leukemia. The starting material was PBMCs, obtained after 24 months of ibrutinib treatment. Written as DNA, the CDR3 is TGTGCCAGCAGCTTGGGGCGGGGGAGCCCGGGAGGGGAGACCCAGTACTTC. This sequence encodes CASSLGRGSPGGETQYF.